The 26 T cell receptor beta chains listed next were all sequenced from one sample in a study of blood T cell repertoires in COVID-19. The protocol was immunoSEQ multiplex PCR, while the TCRdb copy is restricted to in-frame clones and leaves out a portion. The sample records over 250,000 clones, 65% to 90% being singletons. The sequencing sample was made of peripheral blood. These receptors came from a woman in her 70s with COVID-19, enrolled during active disease.

This rearrangement joins TRBV11-2 to TRBJ2-7; TRBD1 agrees at 7 bases. There are 16 residues in the CDR3. CDR1 SGHAT and CDR2 FQNNGV come from the germline V gene. V was pared by 1 base and J by 6 bases, with 12 bases of the junction left unmatched. CDR3 DNA sequence: TGTGCCAGCAGCTTAGGGGTTTCAGGGACAGTTGTCGAGCAGTACTTC. Its translation: CASSLGVSGTVVEQYF.

This clone was counted once. This rearrangement joins TRBV28 to TRBJ1-3; unclear D gene. The CDR3 is made up of 12 amino acids. Looked up from germline, CDR1 is MDHEN and CDR2 is SYDVKM. The V and J ends lost 8 bases and 8 bases respectively, with 13 bases between them. For the CDR3, the DNA is TGTGCCAGCTCCCGAAGACGGGACACCATATATTTT. This translates into CASSRRRDTIYF.

This chain connects TRBV7-8 to TRBJ2-1; TRBD1 matches at 9 bases. Germline CDR1 SGHVS, CDR2 FQNEAQ. The CDR3 runs to 17 residues. Trimming at V came to 5 bases and at J to 2 bases, leaving 10 bases not matched to a gene. CDR3 sequence reads: CASSRIEGTGPYNEQFF. As DNA, the CDR3 is TGTGCCAGCAGCCGGATTGAGGGGACAGGGCCCTACAATGAGCAGTTCTTC.

The chain recombines TRBV10-1 with TRBJ1-1, with D perhaps TRBD1 (5 bases). This CDR3 region has 13 residues. In germline, CDR1 is WNHNN, CDR2 SYGVQD (reference sequence). Trimming removed 3 bases at V and 1 base at J, with 6 bases between. The CDR3 DNA sequence: TGCGCCAGCAGTGAACAGGCGAACACTGAAGCTTTCTTT. Its protein product is CASSEQANTEAFF.

V is TRBV2 and J is TRBJ1-4; D not certain. Germline V gene sequence: CDR1 SNHLY, CDR2 FYNNEI. The ends were cut back, 0 bases at V and 8 bases at J, with 10 bases in the middle. The CDR3 spans 14 residues. CDR3 coding DNA: TGTGCCAGCAGTGAAGCGCTTGCGGGGGAAAAACTGTTTTTT. Translating gives CASSEALAGEKLFF.

V usage is TRBV6-5 and J usage is TRBJ2-7; TRBD1 aligns across 7 bases. This CDR3 has 13 residues. V lost 10 bases to trimming and J lost 4 bases; unmatched junction nucleotides: 10. The germline CDR1 and CDR2 sequences are MNHEY and SVGAGI. The CDR3 sequence: CATDRDRTYEQYF. The CDR3 bases are TGTGCCACCGACCGGGACAGAACTTACGAGCAGTACTTC.

The gene calls are TRBV27 and TRBJ1-2; TRBD1 aligns across 10 bases. Germline V gene lookup returns CDR1 MNHEY and CDR2 SMNVEV (reference sequence). The CDR3 contains 14 residues. Trimming took 4 bases from V and 8 from J; bases not matched to a gene: 7. CDR3 nucleotide sequence: TGTGCCAGCAGTTCGGGGACAGGGGCGAAGGGCTACACCTTC. This sequence encodes CASSSGTGAKGYTF.

V is TRBV3-1 (or the pseudogene TRBV3-2) and J is TRBJ2-7; 10 nucleotides match TRBD1. The CDR3 length is 15 residues. Per the germline V gene, CDR1 is LGHDT and CDR2 is YNNKEL (reference sequence). V was pared by 4 bases and J by 5 bases, with 8 bases of the junction left unmatched. CDR3 amino acids: CASSLTGTGVNEQYF. The CDR3 bases are TGTGCCAGCAGCCTAACCGGGACAGGGGTTAACGAGCAGTACTTC.

This clone was seen a few times. This chain links TRBV5-6 with TRBJ1-6; 9 positions match TRBD1. The V segment lost 4 bases and the J segment 12 bases; nucleotides outside the gene matches: 8. The CDR3 runs 14 residues. The germline gives CDR1 SGHDT, CDR2 YYEEEE. In DNA form, the CDR3 reads TGTGCCAGCAGCCCGGGACAGGGTCGGCGACCCCTCCACTTT. Amino acid sequence: CASSPGQGRRPLHF.

With regard to this clone: Additional DNA sequences in this sample encode the identical CDR3. The rearrangement uses TRBV5-1 and TRBJ2-5; D is uncertain. The CDR3 extends over 13 amino acids. V dropped 0 bases and J dropped 5 bases, with 8 bases sitting between them. Germline-derived CDR1 and CDR2 are SGHRS and YFSETQ. The CDR3, as DNA: TGCGCCAGCAGCTTGGGGTCAGCGGAGACCCAGTACTTC. Translated, it gives CASSLGSAETQYF.

The chain employs TRBV5-1 and TRBJ2-2; D not certain. This CDR3 is 16 amino acids long. Germline-derived CDR1 and CDR2 are SGHRS and YFSETQ. The V gene lost 0 bases and the J gene lost 6 bases, with 15 bases spanning the gap. DNA of the CDR3: TGCGCCAGCAGCTTGGCCAGGCAGCCTACCCCCGGGGAGCTGTTTTTT. Amino acids: CASSLARQPTPGELFF.

CDR3 bases: TGTGCCAGCAGCCGACAGGGGGCAACTACTGAAGCTTTCTTT. Translation: CASSRQGATTEAFF. V is TRBV2 and J is TRBJ1-1; the match to TRBD1 covers 10 bases. The germline gives CDR1 SNHLY, CDR2 FYNNEI. Germline trimming cut 6 bases from V and 5 bases from J; bases unmatched to any gene: 6. This CDR3 has 14 residues.

J is TRBJ2-7 and V is TRBV5-6, with D possibly being TRBD2 (5 bases). Germline V gene data show CDR1 as SGHDT and CDR2 as YYEEEE. Trimming removed 2 bases from V and 4 bases from J, with 7 bases in between. CDR3 length: 12 residues. CDR3 DNA: TGTGCCAGCAGCTTTGAGGGTTACGAGCAGTACTTC. This gives the protein CASSFEGYEQYF.

The chain recombines TRBV9 with TRBJ2-3; 12 bases are a match to TRBD2. The V segment lost 4 bases and the J segment 4 bases; nucleotides outside the gene matches: 7. The V gene's germline CDR1 is SGDLS and CDR2 YYNGEE. The CDR3 contains 16 residues. CDR3 nucleotides: TGTGCCAGCAGCTTCCGGACTAGCGGGGTTCCAGATACGCAGTATTTT. The encoded protein is CASSFRTSGVPDTQYF.

The gene calls are TRBV9 and TRBJ2-5; possibly TRBD2 for D (5 bases). Per germline, CDR1 SGDLS and CDR2 YYNGEE. The V end lost 4 bases, the J end lost 5 bases, and 18 bases lay between the germline ends. CDR3 length: 15 residues. CDR3 in DNA: TGTGCCAGCAGCCCCCAACTAGGCCCGGCGGAGACCCAGTACTTC. As protein: CASSPQLGPAETQYF.

The CDR3 sequence: CAISADGMNTEAFF. The CDR3 DNA is TGTGCCATCAGTGCGGACGGGATGAACACTGAAGCTTTCTTT. The chain is built from TRBV10-3 and TRBJ1-1; D is unresolved. The V and J ends lost 4 bases and 0 bases respectively, with 9 bases between them. The germline V gene has CDR1 ENHRY and CDR2 SYGVKD. The CDR3 covers 14 residues.

This clone was detected once. The V gene is TRBV2, the J gene TRBJ2-5; 7 nucleotides align to TRBD2. The J segment lost 2 bases and the V segment lost 8 bases, leaving 5 bases of the junction unmatched. The germline V gene has CDR1 SNHLY and CDR2 FYNNEI. CDR3 length: 13 residues. CDR3 sequence (DNA): TGTGCCAGCGTTCGGACTAGGCAAGAGACCCAGTACTTC. This sequence encodes CASVRTRQETQYF.

The gene calls are TRBV5-4 and TRBJ1-2; 10 bases align to TRBD1. The V segment lost 4 bases and the J segment 4 bases; nucleotides outside the gene matches: 4. Germline values: CDR1 SGHNT, CDR2 YYREEE (reference sequence). The CDR3 consists of 14 residues. The CDR3 here is CASSPTGGFYGYTF. The DNA for the CDR3 is TGTGCCAGCAGCCCGACAGGGGGCTTCTATGGCTACACCTTC.

The V and J genes are TRBV6-5 and TRBJ1-2; unclear D gene. CDR3 length: 14 amino acids. Trimming cost V 5 bases and J 4 bases, with 14 bases left between them. CDR1 and CDR2 from the germline V gene are MNHEY and SVGAGI. CDR3 sequence (DNA): TGTGCCAGCAGTCAGACAATGGAACGCTATGGCTACACCTTC. This codes for CASSQTMERYGYTF.

CDR3 in DNA: TGTGCCAGCAGCCAGCGGGGGTCAACCGGGGAGCTGTTTTTT. Encoded protein: CASSQRGSTGELFF. The chain carries TRBV3-1 (or the pseudogene TRBV3-2) and TRBJ2-2, with TRBD2 identical over 7 bases. V shed 3 bases and J 5 bases; nucleotides not matched to a gene: 3. Germline V lookup: CDR1 LGHDT, CDR2 YNNKEL (reference sequence). CDR3 length equals 14 residues.

The chain carries TRBV11-2 and TRBJ1-2; maybe TRBD1 (5 bases). V shed 4 bases and J shed 4 bases, with 10 bases lying between them. There are 13 residues in the CDR3. Germline V gives CDR1 SGHAT, CDR2 FQNNGV. The CDR3 DNA reads TGTGCCAGCAGCTCGATCGACAGCTATGGCTACACCTTC. Translating gives CASSSIDSYGYTF.

This chain uses TRBV21-1 with TRBJ2-3; TRBD1, the table's D call, was not compared with the DNA. TRBV21-1 is described as a pseudogene. This CDR3 is 15 amino acids long. CDR3 nucleotides: TGTGCCAGCAGCAAACGCAGGGTGGAGACTGATACGCAGTATTTT. Translated, it gives CASSKRRVETDTQYF.

V usage is TRBV29-1 and J usage is TRBJ1-2, with a possible D match to TRBD1 (5 bases). Germline V gives CDR1 SQVTM, CDR2 ANQGSEA. This CDR3 has 13 amino acids. V was trimmed by 4 bases and J by 1 base, leaving 10 bases between them. CDR3 loop: CSVAGGDNYGYTF. The CDR3 bases are TGCAGCGTTGCTGGAGGGGATAACTATGGCTACACCTTC.

This clone was detected only once. The V call is TRBV3-1 (or the pseudogene TRBV3-2), the J call TRBJ2-1, with 9 bases matching TRBD1. The CDR3 is made up of 17 amino acids. CDR1 and CDR2 from the germline V gene are LGHDT and YNNKEL (reference sequence). V gave up 0 bases and J gave up 7 bases; unmatched junction bases: 10. The CDR3 is CASSQDFVGQGWNEQFF. CDR3 nucleotide sequence: TGTGCCAGCAGCCAAGATTTTGTAGGACAGGGGTGGAATGAGCAGTTCTTC.

The genes are TRBV30 and TRBJ1-1; D might be TRBD1 (5 bases). Trimming left V 2 bases short and J 2 bases short, with 9 bases between. The CDR3 totals 13 residues. Germline CDR1 reads GTSNPN; CDR2 reads SVGIG (reference sequence). The CDR3 spells CAWSRQGNTEAFF. The CDR3 nucleotides read TGTGCCTGGAGTCGCCAGGGAAACACTGAAGCTTTCTTT. Supplemented by reference TRBV30 and TRBJ1-1, the full variable domain reads SQTIHQWPATLVQPVGSPLSLECTVEGTSNPNLYWYRQAAGRGLQLLFYSVGIGQISSEVPQNLSASRPQDRQFILSSKKLLLSDSGFYLCAWSRQGNTEAFFGQGTRLTVV.

The CDR3 DNA sequence: TGTGCCAGCAGTCTCCTCTCGAGCGGGCGATCCTACGAGCAGTACTTC. It codes for CASSLLSSGRSYEQYF. The chain has TRBV27 and TRBJ2-7, with a tentative D call TRBD2 (6 bases). Between the trimmed V and J ends, which lost 5 bases and 1 base, there was a span of 18 bases. Germline CDR1 is MNHEY and CDR2 is SMNVEV (reference sequence). CDR3 length: 16 amino acids.